The text below deals with one TCR beta chain. CD45RO-negative cells were positively selected for CCR7, leaving out terminally differentiated effector memory CD45RA+ cells. Donors were healthy HIV-negative adults without recently reported acute infections or vaccinations. Some clones are missing from TCRdb's copy, which holds only in-frame ones; the method was immunoSEQ multiplex PCR. The sample includes roughly 2.1 million clones, about 92% seen only once; the top ten take roughly 1.8%. The sample comes from a study of shared clonotypes between healthy human individuals. Input material: naive CD8+ T cells from PBMCs. This clonotype originated in a man between 18 and 29 years old in good health. Some clones in this sample may be carry-over from other donors' samples.

CDR3 sequence: CASSLPPVLSSSYNEQFF. CDR3 bases: TGTGCCAGCAGTTTACCCCCCGTTCTCTCGAGCTCCTACAATGAGCAGTTCTTC. This chain links TRBV27 with TRBJ2-1; D is unclear. CDR1 MNHEY and CDR2 SMNVEV come from the germline V gene (reference sequence). The CDR3 is 18 amino acids. V dropped 2 bases and J dropped 0 bases, with 17 bases sitting between them.